This is a list of T cell receptor beta chains from one sample in a study of cytomegalovirus exposure and HLA in healthy donors. Produced via immunoSEQ multiplex PCR; TCRdb's table is partial and in-frame only. In the table there are some 130,000 clones, more than 80% of which are singletons. The sample was PBMCs. The source is a man aged 25 to 40 in good health and CMV-seronegative. Each CDR3 is given with its conserved first and last residue. D genes are given only for firm matches. Not all rows give a size; the values are once, few, many and, for expanded clones, a class.

>TRBJ2-3|few|TRBV30|14|TRBD2
CAWTELAATDTQYF
TGTGCCTGGACCGAACTAGCGGCCACAGATACGCAGTATTTT
>TRBJ2-7|.|TRBV14|16|TRBD1
CASSPLVWTGVHEQYF
TGTGCCAGCAGCCCCCTCGTGTGGACAGGGGTCCACGAGCAGTACTTC
>TRBJ2-7|.|TRBV6-6|16|TRBD1
CASSYSSGQGAYEQYF
TGTGCCAGCAGTTACTCTTCCGGGCAGGGGGCTTACGAGCAGTACTTC
>TRBJ2-1|few|TRBV4-3|15|.
CASSQDWSSYNEQFF
TGCGCCAGCAGCCAAGACTGGAGCTCCTACAATGAGCAGTTCTTC
>TRBJ2-2|.|TRBV29-1|11|.
CSVRAGGELFF
TGCAGCGTTCGGGCGGGCGGGGAGCTGTTTTTT
>TRBJ2-5|.|TRBV19|14|TRBD2
CATVSGTTQETQYF
TGTGCCACCGTTAGCGGGACGACCCAAGAGACCCAGTACTTC
>TRBJ1-5|.|TRBV19|15|TRBD1
CASSYRGGINQPQHF
TGTGCCAGTAGTTACAGGGGGGGAATTAATCAGCCCCAGCATTTT
>TRBJ2-4|once|TRBV5-6|18|TRBD1
CASSLYALQGVLKNIQYF
TGTGCCAGCAGCTTGTACGCTTTACAGGGGGTTTTGAAAAACATTCAGTACTTC
>TRBJ1-2|.|TRBV7-2|16|TRBD1
CASSYPPGQGNYGYTF
TGTGCCAGCAGCTATCCGCCCGGACAGGGGAACTATGGCTACACCTTC
>TRBJ2-3|.|TRBV9|16|TRBD1
CASSPLGQGNTDTQYF
TGTGCCAGCAGTCCCCTTGGACAGGGGAACACAGATACGCAGTATTTT
>TRBJ2-6|.|TRBV5-4|15|.
CASSLAGAGANVLTF
TGTGCCAGCAGCTTGGCAGGGGCCGGGGCCAACGTCCTGACTTTC
>TRBJ2-1|.|TRBV28|16|TRBD2
CASSFSRTSGIYEQFF
TGTGCCAGCAGTTTCTCCCGGACTAGCGGGATATATGAGCAGTTCTTC
>TRBJ1-5|.|TRBV29-1|12|TRBD1
CSVGAGGQPQNF
TGCAGCGTCGGGGCAGGGGGACAGCCCCAGAATTTT
>TRBJ2-1|once|TRBV5-6|14|.
CAGSLVEGINEQFF
TGTGCCGGCAGCTTGGTGGAGGGTATCAATGAGCAGTTCTTC
>TRBJ2-2|.|TRBV23-1|12|.
CASRCTGGELFF
TGCGCCAGCAGATGTACGGGCGGGGAGCTGTTTTTT
>TRBJ2-7|.|TRBV27|17|TRBD2
CASSLYATSGRDAEQYF
TGTGCCAGCAGTTTATACGCGACTAGCGGGAGGGACGCCGAGCAGTACTTC
>TRBJ2-3|.|TRBV2|16|.
CASTRAGGSFWDTQYF
TGTGCCAGCACCCGAGCAGGGGGGAGCTTTTGGGATACGCAGTATTTT
>TRBJ2-7|.|TRBV27|15|TRBD2
CATKYAGSGRNEQYF
TGTGCCACCAAATACGCGGGTAGCGGGAGAAACGAGCAGTACTTC
>TRBJ1-3|.|TRBV10-2|16|TRBD1
CASRAGTGRSGNTIYF
TGCGCCAGCAGGGCCGGGACAGGGCGGTCTGGAAACACCATATATTTT
>TRBJ2-7|.|TRBV5-4|15|TRBD2
CASSPLAGGPNEQYF
TGTGCCAGCAGCCCTTTAGCGGGAGGGCCTAACGAGCAGTACTTC
>TRBJ2-7|.|TRBV27|16|TRBD1
CASSQCPGQQFCEQYF
TGTGCCAGCAGCCAATGTCCGGGACAGCAATTTTGCGAGCAGTACTTC
>TRBJ2-1|.|TRBV14|15|.
CASSQDGTTYNEQFF
TGTGCCAGCAGCCAAGATGGGACAACCTACAATGAGCAGTTCTTC
>TRBJ2-7|few|TRBV27|15|.
CASSSAVAGWYEQYF
TGTGCCAGCAGTTCCGCCGTTGCGGGATGGTACGAGCAGTACTTC
>TRBJ2-1|.|TRBV30|15|TRBD1
CAWSGGQGWTNEQFF
TGTGCCTGGAGTGGGGGACAGGGTTGGACAAATGAGCAGTTCTTC
>TRBJ1-1|.|TRBV18|16|TRBD1
CASSPPRDRANTEAFF
TGTGCCAGCTCACCACCGCGGGACAGGGCAAACACTGAAGCTTTCTTT
>TRBJ2-1|.|TRBV6-5|16|TRBD2
CASSYSGMSSYNEQFF
TGTGCCAGCAGTTATAGCGGGATGAGCTCCTACAATGAGCAGTTCTTC
>TRBJ2-2|.|TRBV11-1|14|.
CASSLTRNTGEPFF
TGTGCCAGCAGCCTAACTAGAAACACCGGGGAGCCGTTTTTT
>TRBJ1-1|.|TRBV6-6|15|.
CASRDTRTLNTEAFF
TGTGCCTCCCGGGACACACGCACATTGAACACTGAAGCTTTCTTT